These 9 T cell receptor beta chains originate from one sample sequenced in a study of blood T cell repertoires in COVID-19. The data were produced by immunoSEQ multiplex PCR, yet TCRdb's version contains in-frame clones alone and is incomplete. The repertoire holds around 240,000 clones, with 80% to 90% as singletons. Source material: PBMCs or T cells enriched from blood (not recorded which). The receptors were gathered from a man aged 50 to 60 who had been exposed to COVID-19.

This chain links TRBV24-1 with TRBJ2-1, with D possibly matching TRBD2 (6 bases). CDR1 is KGHDR, CDR2 SFDVKD, per germline. This CDR3 has 16 residues. The V and J ends lost 4 bases and 7 bases respectively, with 19 bases between them. The CDR3 bases are TGTGCCACCAGTGACGCTCCCGGGACTTTCAAAAATGAGCAGTTCTTC. This translates into CATSDAPGTFKNEQFF.

V is TRBV15 and J is TRBJ1-5, with 9 positions matching TRBD1. The junction had 3 bases not matched to a gene; V was cut back by 3 bases and J by 0 bases. The CDR3 length is 16 residues. Germline loops: CDR1 LNHNV, CDR2 YYDKDF (reference sequence). CDR3 amino acids: CATSRGDRDSNQPQHF. In DNA, the CDR3 is TGTGCCACCAGCAGGGGGGACAGGGATAGCAATCAGCCCCAGCATTTT.

This chain uses TRBV24-1 with TRBJ1-1; D call uncertain. Looked up from germline, CDR1 is KGHDR and CDR2 is SFDVKD. V was clipped by 5 bases and J by 3 bases, with 9 bases between them. The CDR3 has 13 amino acids. The CDR3 sequence is CATSVGEYTEAFF. For the CDR3, the DNA is TGTGCCACCAGTGTGGGCGAATACACTGAAGCTTTCTTT.

The rearrangement links TRBV9 to TRBJ2-2; D remains unclear. V lost 3 bases and J lost 5, with 5 bases in between. Germline loops: CDR1 SGDLS, CDR2 YYNGEE. The CDR3 is 12 residues long. CDR3 sequence reads: CASSALTGELFF. CDR3 DNA sequence: TGTGCCAGCAGCGCACTTACCGGGGAGCTGTTTTTT.

The chain is built from TRBV6-6 and TRBJ2-7; TRBD1 matches at 8 bases. The germline gives CDR1 MNHNY, CDR2 SVGAGI (reference sequence). The CDR3 loop spans 13 amino acids. Trimming cost V 5 bases and J 6 bases; bases outside gene matches: 6. CDR3 amino acids: CASSADRGSEQYV. In DNA form, the CDR3 reads TGTGCCAGCAGTGCTGACAGGGGCTCCGAGCAGTACGTC.

The chain employs TRBV12-5 and TRBJ1-1, with D maybe TRBD1 (5 bases). V was trimmed by 1 base and J by 2 bases, leaving 8 bases between them. This CDR3 region has 14 residues. Germline V gene lookup returns CDR1 LGHNT and CDR2 FRNRAP. Here the CDR3 reads CASGLGQGNTEAFF. In DNA, the CDR3 is TGTGCTAGTGGTTTGGGGCAGGGTAACACTGAAGCTTTCTTT.

The genes are TRBV20-1 and TRBJ1-5; the D gene is possibly TRBD1 (6 bases). V was cut by 3 bases and J by 2 bases, with 8 bases left in between. The CDR3 runs 13 residues. Germline V gene data show CDR1 as DFQATT and CDR2 as SNEGSKA (reference sequence). CDR3 amino acids: CSASAGGNQPQHF. Written as DNA, the CDR3 is TGCAGTGCTAGTGCAGGGGGCAATCAGCCCCAGCATTTT.

V is TRBV12-2 and J is TRBJ1-1. TRBV12-2 is tagged as a pseudogene. The CDR3 is 13 residues long. The CDR3 DNA reads as TGTGCAAGTCGCCGCAAGTGGAGCACTGAAGCTTTCTTT. Translated: CASRRKWSTEAFF.

This chain connects TRBV2 to TRBJ1-1; D remains unclear. The CDR3 length is 13 residues. V gave up 4 bases and J gave up 7 bases, with 13 bases separating them. Germline V gene data show CDR1 as SNHLY and CDR2 as FYNNEI. The CDR3 here is CASSGPPGIEAFF. The CDR3 nucleotides read TGTGCCAGCAGTGGACCCCCGGGGATTGAAGCTTTCTTT.